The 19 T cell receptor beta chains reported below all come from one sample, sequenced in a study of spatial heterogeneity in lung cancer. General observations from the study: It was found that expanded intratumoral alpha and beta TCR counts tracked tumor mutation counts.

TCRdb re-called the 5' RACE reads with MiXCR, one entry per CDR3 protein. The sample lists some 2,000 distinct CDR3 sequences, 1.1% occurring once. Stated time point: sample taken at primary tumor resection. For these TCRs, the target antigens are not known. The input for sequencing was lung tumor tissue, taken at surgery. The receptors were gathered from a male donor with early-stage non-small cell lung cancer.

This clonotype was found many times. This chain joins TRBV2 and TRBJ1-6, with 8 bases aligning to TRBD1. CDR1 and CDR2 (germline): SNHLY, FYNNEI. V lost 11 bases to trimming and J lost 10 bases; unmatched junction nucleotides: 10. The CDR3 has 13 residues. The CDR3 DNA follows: TGTGCCTTTTGGACAGGGACCGGATCACCCCTCCACTTT. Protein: CAFWTGTGSPLHF.

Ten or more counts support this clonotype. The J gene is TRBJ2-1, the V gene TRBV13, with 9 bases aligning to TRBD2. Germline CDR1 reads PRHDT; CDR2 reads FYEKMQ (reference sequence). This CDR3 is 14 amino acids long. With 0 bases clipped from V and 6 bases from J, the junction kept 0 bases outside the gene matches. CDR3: CASSLGTSGNEQFF. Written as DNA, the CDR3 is TGTGCCAGCAGCTTAGGGACTAGCGGCAATGAGCAGTTCTTC.

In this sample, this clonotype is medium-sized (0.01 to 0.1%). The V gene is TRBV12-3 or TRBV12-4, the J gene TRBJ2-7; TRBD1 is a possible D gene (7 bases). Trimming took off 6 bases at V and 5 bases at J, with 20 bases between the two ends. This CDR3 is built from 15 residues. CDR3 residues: CASSPGGRGANEQYF. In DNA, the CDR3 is TGTGCCAGCAGCCCAGGGGGAAGGGGGGCCAACGAGCAGTACTTC.

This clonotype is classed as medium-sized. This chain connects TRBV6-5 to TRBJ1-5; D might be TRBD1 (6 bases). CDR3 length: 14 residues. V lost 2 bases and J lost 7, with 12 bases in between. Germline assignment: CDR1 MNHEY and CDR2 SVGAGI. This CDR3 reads CASSYEQGAQPQHF. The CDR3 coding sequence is TGTGCCAGCAGTTACGAACAGGGAGCGCAGCCCCAGCATTTT.

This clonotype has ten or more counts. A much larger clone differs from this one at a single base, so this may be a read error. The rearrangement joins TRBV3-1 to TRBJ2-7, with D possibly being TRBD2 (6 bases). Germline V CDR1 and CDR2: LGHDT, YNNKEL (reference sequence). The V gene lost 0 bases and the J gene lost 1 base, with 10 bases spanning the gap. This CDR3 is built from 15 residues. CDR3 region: CASSQEGGRSYEQYF. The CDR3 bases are TGTGCCAGCAGCCAAGAGGGAGGTCGATCCTACGAGCAGTACTTC.

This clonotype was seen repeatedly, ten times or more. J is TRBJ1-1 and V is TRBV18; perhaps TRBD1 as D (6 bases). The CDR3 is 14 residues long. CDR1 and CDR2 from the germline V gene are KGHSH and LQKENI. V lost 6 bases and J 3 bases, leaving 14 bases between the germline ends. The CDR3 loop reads CASSWTVDDTEAFF. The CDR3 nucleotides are TGTGCCAGCTCTTGGACAGTAGACGACACTGAAGCTTTCTTT.

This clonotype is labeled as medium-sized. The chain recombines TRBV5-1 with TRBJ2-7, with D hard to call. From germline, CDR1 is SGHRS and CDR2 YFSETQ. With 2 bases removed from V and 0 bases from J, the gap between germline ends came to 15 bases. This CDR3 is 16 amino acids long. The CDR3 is CASSLTKGLSSYEQYF. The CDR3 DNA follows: TGCGCCAGCAGCTTAACGAAAGGCCTTAGCTCCTACGAGCAGTACTTC.

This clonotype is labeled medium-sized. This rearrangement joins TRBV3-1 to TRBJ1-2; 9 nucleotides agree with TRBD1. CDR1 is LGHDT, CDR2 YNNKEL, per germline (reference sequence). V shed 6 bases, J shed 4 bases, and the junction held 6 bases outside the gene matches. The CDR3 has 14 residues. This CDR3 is CASRDTGGGYGYTF. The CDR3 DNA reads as TGTGCCAGCAGGGACACAGGGGGCGGCTATGGCTACACCTTC.

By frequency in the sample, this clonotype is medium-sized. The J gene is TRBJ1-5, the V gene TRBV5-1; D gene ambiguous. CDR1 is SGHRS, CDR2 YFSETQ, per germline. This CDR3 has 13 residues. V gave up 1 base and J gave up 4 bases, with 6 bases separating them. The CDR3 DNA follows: TGCGCCAGCAGCTTGCGGGGTAATCAGCCCCAGCATTTT. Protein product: CASSLRGNQPQHF. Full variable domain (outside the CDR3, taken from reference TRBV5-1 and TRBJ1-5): KAGVTQTPRYLIKTRGQQVTLSCSPISGHRSVSWYQQTPGQGLQFLFEYFSETQRNKGNFPGRFSGRQFSNSRSEMNVSTLELGDSALYLCASSLRGNQPQHFGDGTRLSIL.

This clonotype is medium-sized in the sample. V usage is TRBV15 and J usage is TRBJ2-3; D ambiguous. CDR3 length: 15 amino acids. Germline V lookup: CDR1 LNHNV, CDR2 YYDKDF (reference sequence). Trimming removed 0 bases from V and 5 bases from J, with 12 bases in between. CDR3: CATSRDQASGDTQYF. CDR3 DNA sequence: TGTGCCACCAGCAGAGATCAGGCTTCAGGAGATACGCAGTATTTT.

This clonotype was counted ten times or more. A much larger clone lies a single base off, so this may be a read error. For the CDR3, the DNA is TGTGCCAGCAGGCCGGGCTGGGGAGGGGAGCAGTACTTC. Residues: CASRPGWGGEQYF. The chain uses TRBV6-2 or TRBV6-3 and TRBJ2-7; 7 bases are shared with TRBD2. The CDR3 totals 13 residues. V lost 6 bases to trimming and J lost 7 bases; unmatched junction nucleotides: 9. Per germline, CDR1 MNHEY and CDR2 SVGEGT.

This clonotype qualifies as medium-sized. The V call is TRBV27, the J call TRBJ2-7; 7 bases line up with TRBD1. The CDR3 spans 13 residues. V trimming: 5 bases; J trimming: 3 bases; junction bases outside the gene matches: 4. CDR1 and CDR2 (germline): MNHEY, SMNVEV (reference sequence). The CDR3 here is CASSPDRVYEQYF. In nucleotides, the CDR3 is TGTGCCAGCAGTCCCGACAGGGTCTACGAGCAGTACTTC.

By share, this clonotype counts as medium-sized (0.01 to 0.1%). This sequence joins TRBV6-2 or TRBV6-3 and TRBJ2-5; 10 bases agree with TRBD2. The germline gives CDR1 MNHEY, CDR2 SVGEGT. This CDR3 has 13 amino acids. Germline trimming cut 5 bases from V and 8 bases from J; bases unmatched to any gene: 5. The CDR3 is CASSEAGGGTQYF. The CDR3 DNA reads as TGTGCCAGCAGTGAAGCGGGAGGGGGAACCCAGTACTTC.

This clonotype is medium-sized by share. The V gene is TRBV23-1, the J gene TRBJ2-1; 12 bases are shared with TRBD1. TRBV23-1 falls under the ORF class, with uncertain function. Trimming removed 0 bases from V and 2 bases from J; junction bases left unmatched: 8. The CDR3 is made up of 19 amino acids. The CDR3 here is CASSQSGRDRGQAYNEQFF. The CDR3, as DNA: TGCGCCAGCAGTCAATCAGGCCGGGACAGGGGGCAAGCCTACAATGAGCAGTTCTTC.

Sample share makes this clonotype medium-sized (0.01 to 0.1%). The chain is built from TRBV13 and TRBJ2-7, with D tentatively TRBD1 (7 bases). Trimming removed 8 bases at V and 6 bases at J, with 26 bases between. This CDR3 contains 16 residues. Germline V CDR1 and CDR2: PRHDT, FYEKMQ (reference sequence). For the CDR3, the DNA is TGTGCCAGCGGGAGGAGATGGCAGGGGGGAACCACCGAGCAGTACTTC. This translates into CASGRRWQGGTTEQYF. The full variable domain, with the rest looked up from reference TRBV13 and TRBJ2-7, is AAGVIQSPRHLIKEKRETATLKCYPIPRHDTVYWYQQGPGQDPQFLISFYEKMQSDKGSIPDRFSAQQFSDYHSELNMSSLELGDSALYFCASGRRWQGGTTEQYFGPGTRLTVT.

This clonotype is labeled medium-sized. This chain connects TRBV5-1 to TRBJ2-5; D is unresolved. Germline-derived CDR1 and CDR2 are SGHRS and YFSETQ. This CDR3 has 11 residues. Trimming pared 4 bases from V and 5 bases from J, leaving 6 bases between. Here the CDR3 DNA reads TGCGCCAGCAGCGTCGACGAGACCCAGTACTTC. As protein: CASSVDETQYF.

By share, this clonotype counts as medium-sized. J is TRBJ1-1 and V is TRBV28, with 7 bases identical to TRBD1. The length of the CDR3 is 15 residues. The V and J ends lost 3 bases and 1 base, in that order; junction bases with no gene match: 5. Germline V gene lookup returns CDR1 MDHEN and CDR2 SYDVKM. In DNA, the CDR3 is TGTGCCAGCAGTTTTACAGGGGCTAAGAACACTGAAGCTTTCTTT. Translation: CASSFTGAKNTEAFF.

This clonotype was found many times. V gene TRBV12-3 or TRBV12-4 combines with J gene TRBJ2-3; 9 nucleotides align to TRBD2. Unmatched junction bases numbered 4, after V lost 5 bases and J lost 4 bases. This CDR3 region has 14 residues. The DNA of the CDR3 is TGTGCCAGCAGTGTACTAGCGGGTGCAGATACGCAGTATTTT. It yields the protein CASSVLAGADTQYF.

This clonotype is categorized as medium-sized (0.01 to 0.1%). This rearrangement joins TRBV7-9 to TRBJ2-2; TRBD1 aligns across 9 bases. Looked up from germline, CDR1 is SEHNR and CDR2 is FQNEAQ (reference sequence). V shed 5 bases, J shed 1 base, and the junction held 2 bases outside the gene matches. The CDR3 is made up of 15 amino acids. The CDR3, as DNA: TGTGCCAGCAGCCTGGGACAGGGGAACACCGGGGAGCTGTTTTTT. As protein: CASSLGQGNTGELFF. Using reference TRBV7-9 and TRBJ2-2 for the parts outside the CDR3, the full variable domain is DTGVSQNPRHKITKRGQNVTFRCDPISEHNRLYWYRQTLGQGPEFLTYFQNEAQLEKSRLLSDRFSAERPKGSFSTLEIQRTEQGDSAMYLCASSLGQGNTGELFFGEGSRLTVL.